Below are 7 T cell receptor beta chains sequenced from a single sample in a study of cytotoxic CD8 clonotypes in ibrutinib-treated CLL. Method: immunoSEQ multiplex PCR; TCRdb's copy keeps in-frame clones and lacks some. Of around 200,000 clones listed, 70% are singletons. Sequences were derived from PBMCs, sampled after 12 months of ibrutinib treatment. The receptors were sampled from a human donor with chronic lymphocytic leukemia.

The J gene is TRBJ2-2, the V gene TRBV30; D remains unclear. Germline CDR1 is GTSNPN and CDR2 is SVGIG (reference sequence). Trimming stripped 3 bases from V and 4 bases from J, with 9 bases between. This CDR3 is built from 13 residues. Here the CDR3 reads CAWSSASTGELFF. The CDR3 DNA is TGTGCCTGGAGCTCAGCGAGCACCGGGGAGCTGTTTTTT.

This clone came up a few times. The rearrangement uses TRBV4-3 and TRBJ2-2; D might be TRBD1 (6 bases). Germline V gene data show CDR1 as LGHNA and CDR2 as YSLEER. CDR3 length: 15 residues. Trimming took off 1 base at V and 5 bases at J, with 11 bases between the two ends. CDR3 residues: CASSQGQGRTGELFF. CDR3 DNA: TGCGCCAGCAGCCAAGGTCAGGGGCGTACCGGGGAGCTGTTTTTT.

The rearrangement joins TRBV5-1 to TRBJ2-1, with 13 bases matching TRBD2. V dropped 4 bases and J dropped 2; count of bases not matched to a gene: 0. This CDR3 has 15 amino acids. Germline V gene data show CDR1 as SGHRS and CDR2 as YFSETQ. Here the CDR3 reads CASSGTSGTYNEQFF. CDR3 nucleotides: TGCGCCAGCAGCGGGACTAGCGGGACCTACAATGAGCAGTTCTTC. Filled out from reference TRBV5-1 and TRBJ2-1, the complete variable domain reads KAGVTQTPRYLIKTRGQQVTLSCSPISGHRSVSWYQQTPGQGLQFLFEYFSETQRNKGNFPGRFSGRQFSNSRSEMNVSTLELGDSALYLCASSGTSGTYNEQFFGPGTRLTVL.

The gene calls are TRBV4-3 and TRBJ2-3; weak D call: TRBD2 (6 bases). Germline V gives CDR1 LGHNA, CDR2 YSLEER. There are 20 residues in the CDR3. V lost 2 bases to trimming and J lost 5 bases, with 29 bases between them. CDR3 nucleotide sequence: TGCGCCAGCAGCCAACCCTCGGGAACCGCCGGGATAGCGGTTGGAGATACGCAGTATTTT. Its protein is CASSQPSGTAGIAVGDTQYF.

The rearrangement joins TRBV7-3 to TRBJ1-1; D is uncertain. The CDR3 length is 13 residues. Germline V gene sequence: CDR1 SGHTA, CDR2 FQGTGA. The V and J ends lost 3 bases and 1 base respectively, with 6 bases between them. The CDR3 region is CASSFAGNTEAFF. The CDR3 DNA reads TGTGCCAGCAGCTTCGCGGGGAACACTGAAGCTTTCTTT.

The rearrangement links TRBV6-6 to TRBJ2-7, with TRBD1 matching 7 bases. The CDR3 loop spans 14 amino acids. Germline V gene sequence: CDR1 MNHNY, CDR2 SVGAGI (reference sequence). V was clipped by 7 bases and J by 0 bases; unmatched bases: 6. DNA for the CDR3: TGTGCCAGCAATCGACAGGGCCCCTCCTACGAGCAGTACTTC. Translation: CASNRQGPSYEQYF.

This sequence joins TRBV18 and TRBJ1-4; no reliable D call. Germline values: CDR1 KGHSH, CDR2 LQKENI. The CDR3 consists of 12 residues. V was cut by 6 bases and J by 5 bases, with 7 bases left in between. The CDR3 DNA reads TGTGCCAGCTCGCAGTTAAATGAAAAACTGTTTTTT. Translated: CASSQLNEKLFF.